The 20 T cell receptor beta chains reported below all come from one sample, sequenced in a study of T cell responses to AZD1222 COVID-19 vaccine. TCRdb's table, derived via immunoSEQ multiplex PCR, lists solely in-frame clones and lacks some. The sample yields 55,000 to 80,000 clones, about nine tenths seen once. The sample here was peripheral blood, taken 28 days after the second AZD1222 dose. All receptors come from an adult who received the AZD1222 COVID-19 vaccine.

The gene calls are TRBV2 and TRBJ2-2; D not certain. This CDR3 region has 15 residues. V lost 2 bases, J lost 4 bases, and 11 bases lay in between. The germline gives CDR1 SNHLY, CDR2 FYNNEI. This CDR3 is CASSENTAGTGELFF. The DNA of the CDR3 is TGTGCCAGCAGTGAAAACACCGCAGGCACCGGGGAGCTGTTTTTT.

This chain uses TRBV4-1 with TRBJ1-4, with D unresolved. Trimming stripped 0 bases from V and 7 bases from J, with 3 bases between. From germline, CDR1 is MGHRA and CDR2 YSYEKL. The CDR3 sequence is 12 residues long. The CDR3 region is CASSQEGEKLFF. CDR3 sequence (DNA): TGCGCCAGCAGCCAAGAAGGTGAAAAACTGTTTTTT.

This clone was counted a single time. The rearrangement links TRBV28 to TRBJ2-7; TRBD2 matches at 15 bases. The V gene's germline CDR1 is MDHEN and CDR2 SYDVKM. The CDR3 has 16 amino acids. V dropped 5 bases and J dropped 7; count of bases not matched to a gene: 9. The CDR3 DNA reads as TGTGCCAGCAGTGGGGGACTAGCGGGAGGCAAATTGGAGCAGTACTTC. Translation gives CASSGGLAGGKLEQYF. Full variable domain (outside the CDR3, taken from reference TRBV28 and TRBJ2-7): DVKVTQSSRYLVKRTGEKVFLECVQDMDHENMFWYRQDPGLGLRLIYFSYDVKMKEKGDIPEGYSVSREKKERFSLILESASTNQTSMYLCASSGGLAGGKLEQYFGPGTRLTVT.

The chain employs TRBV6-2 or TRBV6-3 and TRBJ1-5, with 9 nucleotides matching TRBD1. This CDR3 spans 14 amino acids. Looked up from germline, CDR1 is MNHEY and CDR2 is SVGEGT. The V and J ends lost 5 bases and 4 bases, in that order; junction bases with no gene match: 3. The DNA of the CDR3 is TGTGCCAGCAGTCTCGGACAGGGGAATCAGCCCCAGCATTTT. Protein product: CASSLGQGNQPQHF.

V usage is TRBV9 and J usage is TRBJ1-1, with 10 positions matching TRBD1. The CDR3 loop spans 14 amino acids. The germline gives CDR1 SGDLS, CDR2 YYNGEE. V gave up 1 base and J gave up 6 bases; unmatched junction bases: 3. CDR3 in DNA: TGTGCCAGCAGCGTAAGGGACAGGGGCTCTGAAGCTTTCTTT. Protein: CASSVRDRGSEAFF.

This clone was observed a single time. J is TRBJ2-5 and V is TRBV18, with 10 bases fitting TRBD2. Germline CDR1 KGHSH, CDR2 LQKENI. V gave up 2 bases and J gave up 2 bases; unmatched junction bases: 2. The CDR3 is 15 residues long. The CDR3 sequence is CASSPKLAGQETQYF. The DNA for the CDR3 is TGTGCCAGCTCACCAAAACTAGCGGGACAAGAGACCCAGTACTTC.

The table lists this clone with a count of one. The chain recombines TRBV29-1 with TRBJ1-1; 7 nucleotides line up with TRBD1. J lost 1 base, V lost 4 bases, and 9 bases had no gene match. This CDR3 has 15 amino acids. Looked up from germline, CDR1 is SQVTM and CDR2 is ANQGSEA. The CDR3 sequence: CSVGLDRNGNTEAFF. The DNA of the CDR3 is TGCAGCGTTGGGCTGGACAGGAACGGGAACACTGAAGCTTTCTTT.

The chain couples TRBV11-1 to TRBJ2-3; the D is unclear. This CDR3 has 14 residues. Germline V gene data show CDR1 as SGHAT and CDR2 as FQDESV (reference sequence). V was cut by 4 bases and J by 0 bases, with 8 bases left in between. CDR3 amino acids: CASSSRISTDTQYF. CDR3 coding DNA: TGTGCCAGCAGCTCACGTATAAGCACAGATACGCAGTATTTT.

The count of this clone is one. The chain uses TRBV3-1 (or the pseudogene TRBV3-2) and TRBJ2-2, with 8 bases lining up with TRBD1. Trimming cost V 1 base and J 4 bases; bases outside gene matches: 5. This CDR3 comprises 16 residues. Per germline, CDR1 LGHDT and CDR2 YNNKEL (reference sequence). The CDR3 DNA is TGTGCCAGCAGCCAAGCAGGGGGCGGTCGCACCGGGGAGCTGTTTTTT. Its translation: CASSQAGGGRTGELFF.

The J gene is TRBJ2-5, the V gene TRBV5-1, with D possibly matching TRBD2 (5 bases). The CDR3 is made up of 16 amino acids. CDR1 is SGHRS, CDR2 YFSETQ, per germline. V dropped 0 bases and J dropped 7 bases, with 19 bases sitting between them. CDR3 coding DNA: TGCGCCAGCAGCTTGGAGGCCCGACGGGGTGGCGGGACCCAGTACTTC. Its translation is CASSLEARRGGGTQYF.

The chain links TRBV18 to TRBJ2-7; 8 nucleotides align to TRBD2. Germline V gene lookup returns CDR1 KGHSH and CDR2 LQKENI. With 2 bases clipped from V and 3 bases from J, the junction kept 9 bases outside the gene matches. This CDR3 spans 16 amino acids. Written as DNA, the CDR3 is TGTGCCAGCTCACCAAACGGACTAGCAGGACGCTACGAGCAGTACTTC. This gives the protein CASSPNGLAGRYEQYF. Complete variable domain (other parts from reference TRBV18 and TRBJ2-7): NAGVMQNPRHLVRRRGQEARLRCSPMKGHSHVYWYRQLPEEGLKFMVYLQKENIIDESGMPKERFSAEFPKEGPSILRIQQVVRGDSAAYFCASSPNGLAGRYEQYFGPGTRLTVT.

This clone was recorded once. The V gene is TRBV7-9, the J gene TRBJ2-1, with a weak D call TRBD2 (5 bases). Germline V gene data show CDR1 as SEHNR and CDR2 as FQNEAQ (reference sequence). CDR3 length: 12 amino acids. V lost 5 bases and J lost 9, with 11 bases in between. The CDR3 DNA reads TGTGCCAGCAGCAAACCGGCGGGTGAGCAGTTCTTC. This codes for CASSKPAGEQFF. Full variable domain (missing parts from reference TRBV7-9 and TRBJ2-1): DTGVSQNPRHKITKRGQNVTFRCDPISEHNRLYWYRQTLGQGPEFLTYFQNEAQLEKSRLLSDRFSAERPKGSFSTLEIQRTEQGDSAMYLCASSKPAGEQFFGPGTRLTVL.

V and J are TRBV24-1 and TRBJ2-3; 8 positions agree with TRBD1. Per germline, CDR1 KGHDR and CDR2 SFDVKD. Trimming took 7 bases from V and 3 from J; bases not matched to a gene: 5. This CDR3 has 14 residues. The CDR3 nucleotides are TGTGCCACCAGCGACAGGGGTTCTACAGATACGCAGTATTTT. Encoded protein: CATSDRGSTDTQYF.

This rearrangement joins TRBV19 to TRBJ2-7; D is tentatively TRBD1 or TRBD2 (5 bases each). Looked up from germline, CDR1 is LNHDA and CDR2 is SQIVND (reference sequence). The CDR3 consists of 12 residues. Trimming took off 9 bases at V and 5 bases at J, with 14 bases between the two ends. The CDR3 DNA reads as TGTGCCAGCCGGGACCCTCCCAACGAGCAGTACTTC. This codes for CASRDPPNEQYF.

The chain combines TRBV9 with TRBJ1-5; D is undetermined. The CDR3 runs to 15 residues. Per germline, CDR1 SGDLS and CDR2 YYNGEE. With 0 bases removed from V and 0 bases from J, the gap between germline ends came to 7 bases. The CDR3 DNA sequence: TGTGCCAGCAGCGTAGCGTCTGATAGCAATCAGCCCCAGCATTTT. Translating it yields CASSVASDSNQPQHF.

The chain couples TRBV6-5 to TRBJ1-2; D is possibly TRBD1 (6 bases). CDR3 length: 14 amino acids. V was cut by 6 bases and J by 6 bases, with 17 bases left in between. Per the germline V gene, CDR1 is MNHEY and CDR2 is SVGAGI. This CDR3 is CASSSGGRIDGYTF. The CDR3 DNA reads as TGTGCCAGCAGCTCCGGGGGGCGCATAGATGGCTACACCTTC.

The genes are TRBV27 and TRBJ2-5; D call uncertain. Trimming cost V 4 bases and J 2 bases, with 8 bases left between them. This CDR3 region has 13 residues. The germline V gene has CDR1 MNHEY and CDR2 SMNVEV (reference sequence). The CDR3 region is CASSSDFQETQYF. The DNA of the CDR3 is TGTGCCAGCAGTTCTGACTTTCAAGAGACCCAGTACTTC.

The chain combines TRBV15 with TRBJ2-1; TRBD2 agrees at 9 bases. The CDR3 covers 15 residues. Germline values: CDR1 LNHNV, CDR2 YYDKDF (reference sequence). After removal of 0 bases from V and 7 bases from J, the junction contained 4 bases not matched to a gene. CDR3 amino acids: CATSREGLAANEQFF. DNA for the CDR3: TGTGCCACCAGCAGAGAGGGACTAGCAGCGAATGAGCAGTTCTTC.

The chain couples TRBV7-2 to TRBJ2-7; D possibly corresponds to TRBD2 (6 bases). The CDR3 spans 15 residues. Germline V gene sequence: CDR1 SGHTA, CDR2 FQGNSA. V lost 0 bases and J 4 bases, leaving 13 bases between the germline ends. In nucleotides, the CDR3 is TGTGCCAGCAGCTTAGCGCACGGGGGTCCTTACGAGCAGTACTTC. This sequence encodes CASSLAHGGPYEQYF.

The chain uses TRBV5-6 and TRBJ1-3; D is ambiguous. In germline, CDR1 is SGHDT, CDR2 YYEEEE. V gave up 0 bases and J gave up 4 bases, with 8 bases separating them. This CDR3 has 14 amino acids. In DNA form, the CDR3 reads TGTGCCAGCAGCTTGGGTGAGGCAGGAAACACCATATATTTT. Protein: CASSLGEAGNTIYF.